This note documents a single TCR beta chain sequence. Its antigen is unknown. The sample belongs to a study of somatic mutations in cytotoxic T cells in rheumatoid arthritis. Study results and limitations: Age was associated with higher CD8+ clonality in rheumatoid arthritis patients, not in healthy controls.

Sequencing was performed with immunoSEQ multiplex PCR; in TCRdb, only in-frame clones are kept and a portion is missing. The data show 5,000 or so clones, approximately 80% seen once. Germline CDR1 is MGHRA and CDR2 is YSYEKL. V was cut by 0 bases and J by 13 bases, with 22 bases left in between. This CDR3 spans 17 amino acids. The receptor's source is an adult with rheumatoid arthritis. V gene TRBV4-1 combines with J gene TRBJ1-6, with D unresolved. The material sequenced was CD8+ T cells sorted from blood. The CDR3 reads CASSQEYYVEVWRPLHF. As DNA, the CDR3 is TGCGCCAGCAGCCAAGAGTATTACGTCGAGGTCTGGAGGCCCCTCCACTTT.